A selection of T cell receptor beta chains follows, all from one sample in a study of CD8 T cells in Susac syndrome. One entry per CDR3 protein results from TCRdb running MiXCR on the immunoSEQ multiplex PCR reads. The table includes hundreds of thousands of distinct CDR3 sequences, over 85% detected once. The sequenced sample was CD4+ T cells from PBMCs. Every receptor here comes from a human donor with multiple sclerosis. The CDR3 runs from the conserved cysteine through the conserved F or W. The D gene is left open where the match is weak. Clone size is stated in some rows and not others, as once, few, many or a class when expanded.

>TRBV2|TRBJ2-1|TRBD2|NA
TGTGCCAGCAGGGTTCTAGCGGGCCTCTACAATGAGCAGTTCTTC
CASRVLAGLYNEQFF
>TRBV11-2|TRBJ2-5|NA|NA
TGTGCCAGCCGATCGGCCCCAGAGACCCAGTACTTC
CASRSAPETQYF
>TRBV20-1|TRBJ1-3|NA|NA
TGCAGTGCTAGAGATTACCGGATGAAGGGCGGGAGAAACACCATATATTTT
CSARDYRMKGGRNTIYF
>TRBV28|TRBJ2-7|NA|NA
TGTGCCAGCAGTTTATGGCTCTACGAGCAGTACTTC
CASSLWLYEQYF
>TRBV12-3/TRBV12-4|TRBJ1-5|NA|NA
TGTGCCAGCAGTTGGGACGGGGGGGGTCAGCCCCAGCATTTT
CASSWDGGGQPQHF
>TRBV12-3/TRBV12-4|TRBJ1-5|NA|few
TGTGCCAGCAGTTTAACAGGGTCTGGACAGCCCCAGCATTTT
CASSLTGSGQPQHF
>TRBV27|TRBJ2-1|NA|NA
TGTGCCAGCAGTCGTCTTCCGATCTCCTACAATGAGCAGTTCTTC
CASSRLPISYNEQFF
>TRBV5-6|TRBJ2-1|NA|NA
TGTGCCAGCAGCTTGTTTCTAGGGGGGATCTACAATGAGCAGTTCTTC
CASSLFLGGIYNEQFF
>TRBV20-1|TRBJ1-2|TRBD1|NA
TGCAGTGCTACTCTCCCGGGACAGGGGGCCTATGGCTACACCTTC
CSATLPGQGAYGYTF
>TRBV12-3/TRBV12-4|TRBJ1-2|NA|NA
TGTGCCAGCAGTCTGCGGATACAAGGCTATGGCTACACCTTC
CASSLRIQGYGYTF
>TRBV29-1|TRBJ2-5|NA|NA
TGCAGCGTGGTGGAGGGGAATAAAGAAGAGACCCAGTACTTC
CSVVEGNKEETQYF
>TRBV13|TRBJ2-5|TRBD1|NA
TGTGCCAGCAGCTTATCCCGGGGACAGGGATTCTCGGAGACCCAGTACTTC
CASSLSRGQGFSETQYF
>TRBV7-8|TRBJ2-5|NA|NA
TGTGCCAGCAGCTTAAGGGCGTACCAAGAGACCCAGTACTTC
CASSLRAYQETQYF
>TRBV7-9|TRBJ2-2|TRBD1|NA
TGTGCCAGCAGAGTGGGACAGGCTGACACCGGGGAGCTGTTTTTT
CASRVGQADTGELFF
>TRBV29-1|TRBJ1-3|NA|NA
TGCAGCGTTGAGGCGAGCTCTGGAAACACCATATATTTT
CSVEASSGNTIYF
>TRBV30|TRBJ2-3|NA|NA
TGTGCCTGGAGTGCTGAGGGGTCCGGCACAGATACGCAGTATTTT
CAWSAEGSGTDTQYF
>TRBV7-9|TRBJ1-1|NA|NA
TGTGCCAGCAGCTTAGGGGTTGGGGTGAACACTGAAGCTTTCTTT
CASSLGVGVNTEAFF
>TRBV30|TRBJ2-5|NA|once
TGTGCCTGGAGTGGGTTCCCGGCCCAGTACTTC
CAWSGFPAQYF
>TRBV5-1|TRBJ2-1|TRBD2|NA
TGCGCCAGCAGCGAGGGACTAGCGGGAGTGGCTGAGCAGTTCTTC
CASSEGLAGVAEQFF
>TRBV24-1|TRBJ2-5|TRBD2|NA
TGTGCCACCAGTGATTCGAGCGGGAGGGAGGTAGGAGAGACCCAGTACTTC
CATSDSSGREVGETQYF
>TRBV19|TRBJ2-5|NA|NA
TGTGCCAGTAGTATTGTCCACCGGGAGACCCAGTACTTC
CASSIVHRETQYF
>TRBV25-1|TRBJ2-2|NA|NA
TGTGCCAGCAGTGAATCGGGCAGGGTGTTGGAGGAGCTGTTTTTT
CASSESGRVLEELFF
>TRBV5-1|TRBJ1-6|NA|NA
TGCGCCAGCAGCTTGGCGGCAGGGCGAGGCAATTCACCCCTCCACTTT
CASSLAAGRGNSPLHF
>TRBV12-3/TRBV12-4|TRBJ2-1|NA|NA
TGTGCCAGCGGGGATACCTACAATGAGCAGTTCTTC
CASGDTYNEQFF
>TRBV6-1|TRBJ1-1|TRBD1|NA
TGTGCCAGCAGTCCGGGCTCGGGACAGCTGATAAGGACTGAAGCTTTCTTT
CASSPGSGQLIRTEAFF
>TRBV20-1|TRBJ2-7|NA|few
TGCAGTGCTACAGGGAACGTCGCCTACGAGCAGTACTTC
CSATGNVAYEQYF
>TRBV5-1|TRBJ1-1|TRBD1|NA
TGCGCCAGCGGACCGACAGGGGTGAACACTGAAGCTTTCTTT
CASGPTGVNTEAFF
>TRBV11-2|TRBJ2-5|NA|NA
TGTGCCAGCAGCTTAGTCAGGGCATCAGAGACCCAGTACTTC
CASSLVRASETQYF
>TRBV9|TRBJ2-6|TRBD1|NA
TGTGCCAGCAGCGTACCGTACCCCAGACAGGGCCCCCCTGGGGCCAACGTCCTGACTTTC
CASSVPYPRQGPPGANVLTF
>TRBV29-1|TRBJ1-1|NA|few
TGCAGCGTTGAGTCCCCGGGCGGAACTGAAGCTTTCTTT
CSVESPGGTEAFF
>TRBV3-1|TRBJ1-2|NA|NA
TGTGCCAGCAGCCCGGGTAACTATGGCTACACCTTC
CASSPGNYGYTF
>TRBV4-1|TRBJ2-3|TRBD2|NA
TGCGCCAGCAGCCAAGCTCCCAGCGGGGGTTACACAGATACGCAGTATTTT
CASSQAPSGGYTDTQYF
>TRBV18|TRBJ1-5|NA|NA
TGTGCCAGCTCTACGGACCGGGACAAAAATCAGCCCCAGCATTTT
CASSTDRDKNQPQHF
>TRBV9|TRBJ2-2|NA|once
TGTGCCAGCAGCGTAGCTGGGTTGAGGAACACCGGGGAGCTGTTTTTT
CASSVAGLRNTGELFF
>TRBV28|TRBJ1-1|NA|NA
TGTGCCAGCAGCCGGACACGGAGGGTCACTGAAGCTTTCTTT
CASSRTRRVTEAFF
>TRBV19|TRBJ1-5|NA|NA
TGTGCCAGTAGGCATCAGGGGCCCCAGCATTTT
CASRHQGPQHF
>TRBV6-5|TRBJ2-3|NA|NA
TGTGCCAGCAGTTCCGCCCCGGGCTACACAGATACGCAGTATTTT
CASSSAPGYTDTQYF
>TRBV13|TRBJ2-1|TRBD2|NA
TGTGCCAGCAGCTACCGACTAGCGGGAGCCACGATCCCCTACAATGAGCAGTTCTTC
CASSYRLAGATIPYNEQFF
>TRBV7-3|TRBJ2-1|TRBD2|NA
TGTGCCAGCAGCGAACCCGGGACTAGCTCCTACAATGAGCAGTTCTTC
CASSEPGTSSYNEQFF
>TRBV20-1|TRBJ2-1|TRBD2|NA
TGCAGTGCTGGCTCGGCTAGCGGGGCCTACAATGAGCAGTTCTTC
CSAGSASGAYNEQFF
>TRBV15|TRBJ1-4|NA|NA
TGTGCCACCAGCAGAGATCAGCCGATGCGAATTAATGAAAAACTGTTTTTT
CATSRDQPMRINEKLFF
>TRBV3-1|TRBJ1-6|TRBD1|NA
TGTGCCAGCAGCCGGGGACAGGTCTATAATTCACCCCTCCACTTT
CASSRGQVYNSPLHF
>TRBV29-1|TRBJ1-1|NA|NA
TGCAGCGCGGTGCCGGGGGGATCCACTGAAGCTTTCTTT
CSAVPGGSTEAFF
>TRBV10-1|TRBJ1-1|NA|NA
TGCGCCAGCAGTGAGTCGCTAGGACAGAACACTGAAGCTTTCTTT
CASSESLGQNTEAFF
>TRBV29-1|TRBJ2-5|NA|NA
TGCAGCGTTGAGGGTAGACTAAAAGAGACCCAGTACTTC
CSVEGRLKETQYF
>TRBV12-3/TRBV12-4|TRBJ2-3|NA|NA
TGTGCCAGCACCAGGACAGCAGATACGCAGTATTTT
CASTRTADTQYF
>TRBV11-2|TRBJ2-1|NA|NA
TGTGCCAGCAACGAAGGAGGGAGCTCCTACAATGAGCAGTTCTTC
CASNEGGSSYNEQFF
>TRBV29-1|TRBJ2-1|TRBD2|NA
TGCAGCGTTGACGCTAGCGGGACGGAGTTCTTC
CSVDASGTEFF
>TRBV29-1|TRBJ2-3|NA|NA
TGCAGCGTTGAGGGGGGGGCTCTCGGCTTT
CSVEGGALGF
>TRBV20-1|TRBJ2-7|TRBD1|NA
TGCAGTGCCGTCCAGACAGGGGGCCCCTACGAGCAGTACTTC
CSAVQTGGPYEQYF
>TRBV9|TRBJ2-3|TRBD1|once
TGTGCCAGCAGCCCCGGCGGACAGGCAGATACGCAGTATTTT
CASSPGGQADTQYF
>TRBV15|TRBJ2-7|NA|NA
TGTGCCACCAGCAGAGATGGACTACAGCCCGAGCAGTACTTC
CATSRDGLQPEQYF
>TRBV2|TRBJ2-5|NA|NA
TGTGCCAGCAGGTTGAGGACAAACCAAGAGACCCAGTACTTC
CASRLRTNQETQYF
>TRBV6-6|TRBJ1-6|NA|NA
TGTGCCAGCAATTGGGACACCTCGAATTCACCCCTCCACTTT
CASNWDTSNSPLHF
>TRBV3-1|TRBJ2-2|TRBD1|NA
TGTGCCAGCAGCCAAACAGGGGGGAACACCGGGGAGCTGTTTTTT
CASSQTGGNTGELFF
>TRBV6-2/TRBV6-3|TRBJ1-2|NA|NA
TGTGCCAGCAGTCGACAGGAGGGCTATGGCTACACCTTC
CASSRQEGYGYTF
>TRBV7-2|TRBJ1-2|NA|NA
TGTGCCAGCAGCTTAGGCGCAGGGACGAACTATGGCTACACCTTC
CASSLGAGTNYGYTF
>TRBV5-1|TRBJ2-3|NA|once
TGCGCCAGCAGCTGGGTGGCCACAGATACGCAGTATTTT
CASSWVATDTQYF
>TRBV5-1|TRBJ1-2|NA|NA
TGCGCCAGCAGCCTCCACGCCGACAGCCGAGTTGATGGCTACACCTTC
CASSLHADSRVDGYTF